This T cell receptor (beta chain) was captured by sequencing in a study of shared clonotypes between healthy human individuals. Study-level information: Plates per donor: three CD4 naive, three CD4 memory, two CD8 naive, one CD8 memory.

CD8 cells regarded as naive lacked CD45RO, were positively chosen for CCR7, and omitted terminally differentiated effector memory CD45RA+ cells. As handled by the study authors: Without quality scores, immunoSEQ junctional reads could not be filtered like full-length reads. Profiling relied on immunoSEQ multiplex PCR, and the TCRdb table lists in-frame clones only, not all of them. That table is the source of V, J and clone size, and D and trimming were worked out from the DNA. The table shows around 2.1 million clones, with just over 90% occurring only once. Germline lookup yields CDR1 WNHNN and CDR2 SYGVQD (reference sequence). Germline trimming cut 4 bases from V and 4 bases from J; bases unmatched to any gene: 5. CDR3 length: 15 amino acids. In regard to this clone: The antigen is not known.

Whole-study findings and limits: What naive subsets generally showed was a larger estimated richness than memory subsets showed.

The TCR comes from a man between 18 and 35 years old in good health. Some clones in this sample may be carry-over from other donors' samples. The rearrangement joins TRBV10-1 to TRBJ2-1; 9 bases fit TRBD2. Sequenced input: naive CD8+ T cells from PBMCs. The CDR3: CASSGAGGIYNEQFF. Here the CDR3 DNA reads TGCGCCAGCAGTGGAGCGGGAGGTATATACAATGAGCAGTTCTTC.